This TCR beta chain was retrieved from a study of T cell responses to AZD1222 COVID-19 vaccine. The study, taken as a whole, reports: Increased Spike-specific TCR breadth and depth were observed after two AZD1222 doses. A mostly white British donor set with more females was recruited, and clonal diversity was possibly underestimated. The reported proportion of spike-specific TCRs targeting unmutated variant regions was nearly half. Spike was spanned by vaccine-associated CD4 TCRs, with dominance at 160-218 and 743-854.

A remark on this clone: Its antigen is currently unknown.

Produced via immunoSEQ multiplex PCR; TCRdb's table is partial and in-frame only. The sample holds around 140,000 clones, about 92% seen once. The specimen comprised peripheral blood, sampled on day 0 of AZD1222 vaccination. The receptor was isolated from an adult in good health.

The CDR3 DNA reads TGTGCCAGCAGTGTTGACCCAGGCGGGGAGCTGTTTTTT. Translating gives CASSVDPGGELFF. The V call is TRBV2, the J call TRBJ2-2; no reliable D call. Per the germline V gene, CDR1 is SNHLY and CDR2 is FYNNEI. CDR3 length equals 13 residues. With 4 bases removed from V and 7 bases from J, the gap between germline ends came to 10 bases. Variable domain in full (rest from reference TRBV2 and TRBJ2-2): EPEVTQTPSHQVTQMGQEVILRCVPISNHLYFYWYRQILGQKVEFLVSFYNNEISEKSEIFDDQFSVERPDGSNFTLKIRSTKLEDSAMYFCASSVDPGGELFFGEGSRLTVL.